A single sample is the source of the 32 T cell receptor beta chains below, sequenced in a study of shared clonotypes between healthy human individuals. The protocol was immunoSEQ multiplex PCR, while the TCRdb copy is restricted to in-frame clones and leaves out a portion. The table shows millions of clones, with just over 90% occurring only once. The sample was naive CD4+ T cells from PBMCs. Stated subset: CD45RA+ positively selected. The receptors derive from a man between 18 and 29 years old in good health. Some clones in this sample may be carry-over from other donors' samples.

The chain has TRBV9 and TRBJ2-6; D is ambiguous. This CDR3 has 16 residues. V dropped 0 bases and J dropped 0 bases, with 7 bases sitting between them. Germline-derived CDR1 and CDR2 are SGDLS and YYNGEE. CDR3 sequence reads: CASSVGENSGANVLTF. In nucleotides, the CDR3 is TGTGCCAGCAGCGTAGGAGAGAACTCTGGGGCCAACGTCCTGACTTTC.

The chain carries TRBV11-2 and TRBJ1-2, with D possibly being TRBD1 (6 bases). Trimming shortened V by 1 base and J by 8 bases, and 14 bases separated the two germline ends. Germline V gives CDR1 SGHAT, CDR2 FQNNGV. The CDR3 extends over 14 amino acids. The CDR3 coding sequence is TGTGCCAGCAGCTTAGGTTTCCCAGGGGAGGGCTACACCTTC. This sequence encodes CASSLGFPGEGYTF.

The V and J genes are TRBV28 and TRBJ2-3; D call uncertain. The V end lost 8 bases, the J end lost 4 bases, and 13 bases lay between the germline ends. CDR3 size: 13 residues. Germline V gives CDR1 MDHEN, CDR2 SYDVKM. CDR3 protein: CASGKDEADTQYF. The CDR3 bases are TGTGCCAGCGGAAAAGACGAGGCAGATACGCAGTATTTT.

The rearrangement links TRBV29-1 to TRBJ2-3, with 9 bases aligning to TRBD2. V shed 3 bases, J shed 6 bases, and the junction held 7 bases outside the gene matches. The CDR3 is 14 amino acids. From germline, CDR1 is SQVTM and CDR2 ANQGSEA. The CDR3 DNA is TGCAGCGTTGAGAAGCCAGCGGGAGGTGATACGCAGTATTTT. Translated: CSVEKPAGGDTQYF.

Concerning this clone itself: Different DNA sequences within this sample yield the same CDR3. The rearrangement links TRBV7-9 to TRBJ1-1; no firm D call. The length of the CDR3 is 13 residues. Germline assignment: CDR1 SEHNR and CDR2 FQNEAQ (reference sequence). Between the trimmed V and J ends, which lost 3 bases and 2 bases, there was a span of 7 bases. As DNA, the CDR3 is TGTGCCAGCAGCTTTCGGCTTAACACTGAAGCTTTCTTT. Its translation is CASSFRLNTEAFF.

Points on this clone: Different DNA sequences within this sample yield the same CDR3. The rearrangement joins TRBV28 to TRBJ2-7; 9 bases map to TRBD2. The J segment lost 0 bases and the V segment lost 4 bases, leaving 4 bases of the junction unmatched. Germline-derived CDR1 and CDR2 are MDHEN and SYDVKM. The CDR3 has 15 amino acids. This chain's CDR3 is CASSSPTSGSYEQYF. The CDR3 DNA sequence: TGTGCCAGCAGTTCACCGACTAGCGGCTCCTACGAGCAGTACTTC.

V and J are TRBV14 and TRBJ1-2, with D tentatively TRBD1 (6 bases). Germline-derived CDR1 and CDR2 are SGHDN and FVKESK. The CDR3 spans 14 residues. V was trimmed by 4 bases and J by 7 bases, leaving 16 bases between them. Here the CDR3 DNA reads TGTGCCAGCAGCCCTGGGGGGGGCATCGGTGGCTACACCTTC. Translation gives CASSPGGGIGGYTF.

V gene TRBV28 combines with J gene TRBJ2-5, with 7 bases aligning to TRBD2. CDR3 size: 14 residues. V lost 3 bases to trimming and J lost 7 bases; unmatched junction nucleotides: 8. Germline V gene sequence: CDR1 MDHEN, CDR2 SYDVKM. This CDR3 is CASSLSTWGGTQYF. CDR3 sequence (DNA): TGTGCCAGCAGTTTGAGCACCTGGGGGGGGACCCAGTACTTC.

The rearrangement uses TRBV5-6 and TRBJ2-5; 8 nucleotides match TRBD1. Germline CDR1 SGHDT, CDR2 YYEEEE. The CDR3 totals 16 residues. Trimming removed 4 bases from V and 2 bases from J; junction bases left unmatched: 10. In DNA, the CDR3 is TGTGCCAGCAGCCCGGGCCAGGGGGCAGGACAAGAGACCCAGTACTTC. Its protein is CASSPGQGAGQETQYF.

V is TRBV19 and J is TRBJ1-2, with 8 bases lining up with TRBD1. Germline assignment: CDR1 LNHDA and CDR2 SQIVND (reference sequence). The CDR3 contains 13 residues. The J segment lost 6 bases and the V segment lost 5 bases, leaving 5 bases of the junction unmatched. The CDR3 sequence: CASSSGQGDGYTF. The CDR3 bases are TGTGCCAGTAGTTCTGGACAGGGCGATGGCTACACCTTC.

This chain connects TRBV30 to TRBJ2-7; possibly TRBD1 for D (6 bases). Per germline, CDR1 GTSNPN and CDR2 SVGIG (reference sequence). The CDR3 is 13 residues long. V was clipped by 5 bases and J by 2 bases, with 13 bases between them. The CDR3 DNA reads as TGTGCCTGGTCTAGGGGGAAGACCTACGAGCAGTACTTC. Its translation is CAWSRGKTYEQYF.

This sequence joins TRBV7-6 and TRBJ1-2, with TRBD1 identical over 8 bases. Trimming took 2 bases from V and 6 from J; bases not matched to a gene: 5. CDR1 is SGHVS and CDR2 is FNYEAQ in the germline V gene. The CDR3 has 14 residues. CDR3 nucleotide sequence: TGTGCCAGCAGCTTAACAGGGGGATCAGATGGCTACACCTTC. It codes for CASSLTGGSDGYTF.

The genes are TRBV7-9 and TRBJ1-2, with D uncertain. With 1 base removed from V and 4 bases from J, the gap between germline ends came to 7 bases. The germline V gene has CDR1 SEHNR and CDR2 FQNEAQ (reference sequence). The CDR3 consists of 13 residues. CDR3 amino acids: CASSLGQLYGYTF. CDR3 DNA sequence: TGTGCCAGCAGCTTAGGGCAGCTCTATGGCTACACCTTC.

CDR3 bases: TGTGCCAGCAGCTTAGGGGCAGGGCAGGCTTTCTTT. It specifies CASSLGAGQAFF. The chain joins TRBV11-3 to TRBJ1-1; TRBD1 might be the D (5 bases). V lost 1 base, J lost 11 bases, and 11 bases lay in between. The CDR3 extends over 12 amino acids. The V gene's germline CDR1 is SGHNT and CDR2 YENEEA.

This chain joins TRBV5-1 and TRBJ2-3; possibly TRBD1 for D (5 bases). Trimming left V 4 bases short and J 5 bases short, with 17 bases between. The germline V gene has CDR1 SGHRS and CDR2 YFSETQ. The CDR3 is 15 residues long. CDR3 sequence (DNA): TGCGCCAGCAGCGCCGAGCCAACGCAGGGAGATACGCAGTATTTT. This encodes CASSAEPTQGDTQYF.

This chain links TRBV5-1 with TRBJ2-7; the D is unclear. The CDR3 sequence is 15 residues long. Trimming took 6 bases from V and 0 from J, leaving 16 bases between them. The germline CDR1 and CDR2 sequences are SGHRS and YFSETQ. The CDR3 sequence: CASNPDALSSYEQYF. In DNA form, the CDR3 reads TGCGCCAGCAACCCCGACGCGCTCAGCTCCTACGAGCAGTACTTC.

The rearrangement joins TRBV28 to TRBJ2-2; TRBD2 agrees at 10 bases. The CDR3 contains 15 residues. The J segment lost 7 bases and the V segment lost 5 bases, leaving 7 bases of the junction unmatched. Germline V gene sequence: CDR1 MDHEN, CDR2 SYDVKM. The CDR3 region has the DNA TGTGCCAGCAGTCAACTAGCGGGAAGGGGCGGGGAGCTGTTTTTT. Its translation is CASSQLAGRGGELFF.

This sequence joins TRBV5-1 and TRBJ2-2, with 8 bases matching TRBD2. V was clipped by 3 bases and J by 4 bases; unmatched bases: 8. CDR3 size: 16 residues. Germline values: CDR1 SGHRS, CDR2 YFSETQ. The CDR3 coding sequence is TGCGCCAGCAGCTCCGGAGCGGGAGAGGGCACCGGGGAGCTGTTTTTT. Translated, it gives CASSSGAGEGTGELFF. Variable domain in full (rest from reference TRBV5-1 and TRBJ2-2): KAGVTQTPRYLIKTRGQQVTLSCSPISGHRSVSWYQQTPGQGLQFLFEYFSETQRNKGNFPGRFSGRQFSNSRSEMNVSTLELGDSALYLCASSSGAGEGTGELFFGEGSRLTVL.

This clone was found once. CDR3: CASSDPLQRVRGTQYF. CDR3 sequence (DNA): TGTGCCAGCAGTGACCCCCTACAGAGGGTCAGGGGGACCCAGTACTTC. The chain uses TRBV2 and TRBJ2-5, with D possibly TRBD1 on 6 matching bases. The germline CDR1 and CDR2 sequences are SNHLY and FYNNEI. Trimming cost V 3 bases and J 7 bases, with 21 bases left between them. The length of the CDR3 is 16 residues.

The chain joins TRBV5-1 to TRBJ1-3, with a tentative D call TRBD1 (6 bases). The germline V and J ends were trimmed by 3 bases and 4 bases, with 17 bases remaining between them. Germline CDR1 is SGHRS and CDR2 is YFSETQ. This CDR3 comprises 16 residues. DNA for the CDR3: TGCGCCAGCAGCTCGGGACCCACAGGGAGAGGAAACACCATATATTTT. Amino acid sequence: CASSSGPTGRGNTIYF.

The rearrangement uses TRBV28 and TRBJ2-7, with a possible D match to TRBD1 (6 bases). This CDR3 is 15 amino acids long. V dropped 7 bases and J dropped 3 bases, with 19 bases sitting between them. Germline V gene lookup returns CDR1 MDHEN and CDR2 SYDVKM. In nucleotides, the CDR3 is TGTGCCAGCACCGTTTATCTGGACAGATTCTACGAGCAGTACTTC. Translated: CASTVYLDRFYEQYF.

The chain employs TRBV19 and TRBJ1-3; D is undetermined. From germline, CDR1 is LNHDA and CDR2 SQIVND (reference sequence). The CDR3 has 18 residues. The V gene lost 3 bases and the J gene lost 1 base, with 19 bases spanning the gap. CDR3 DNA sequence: TGTGCCAGTAGTATTACGCGGATCTTGGGGTCGTCTGGAAACACCATATATTTT. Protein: CASSITRILGSSGNTIYF.

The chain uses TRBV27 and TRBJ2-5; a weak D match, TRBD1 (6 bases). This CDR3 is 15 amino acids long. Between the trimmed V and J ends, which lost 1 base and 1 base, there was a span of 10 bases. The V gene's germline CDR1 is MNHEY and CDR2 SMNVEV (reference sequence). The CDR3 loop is CASSLYGTPQETQYF. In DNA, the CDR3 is TGTGCCAGCAGTTTATACGGGACACCCCAAGAGACCCAGTACTTC.

This CDR3 reads CAIRTGTQNTEAFF. CDR3 coding DNA: TGTGCCATCAGGACCGGGACACAGAACACTGAAGCTTTCTTT. The chain joins TRBV10-3 to TRBJ1-1; D perhaps matches TRBD1 (6 bases). The length of the CDR3 is 14 residues. V lost 6 bases and J lost 1, with 12 bases in between. The germline V gene has CDR1 ENHRY and CDR2 SYGVKD.

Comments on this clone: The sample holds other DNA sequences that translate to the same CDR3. The CDR3 is CASREGQSYGYTF. For the CDR3, the DNA is TGTGCCAGTAGAGAAGGACAATCCTATGGCTACACCTTC. The chain combines TRBV28 with TRBJ1-2, with a possible D match to TRBD1 (5 bases). CDR1 is MDHEN and CDR2 is SYDVKM in the germline V gene. The CDR3 has 13 residues. The V end was cut by 9 bases, the J end by 4 bases, with 15 bases between.

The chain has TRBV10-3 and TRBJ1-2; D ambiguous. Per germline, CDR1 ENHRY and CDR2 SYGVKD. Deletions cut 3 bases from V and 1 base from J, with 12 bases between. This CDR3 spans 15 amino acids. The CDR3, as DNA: TGTGCCATCAGTGATATGGTCAGCTTTAACTATGGCTACACCTTC. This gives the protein CAISDMVSFNYGYTF.

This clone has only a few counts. The CDR3 region is CSVEWLAAGELFF. The CDR3 DNA sequence: TGCAGCGTTGAGTGGTTAGCAGCCGGGGAGCTGTTTTTT. V and J are TRBV29-1 and TRBJ2-2; D is ambiguous. The CDR3 extends over 13 amino acids. The V gene's germline CDR1 is SQVTM and CDR2 ANQGSEA. V was cut by 3 bases and J by 6 bases, with 11 bases left in between.

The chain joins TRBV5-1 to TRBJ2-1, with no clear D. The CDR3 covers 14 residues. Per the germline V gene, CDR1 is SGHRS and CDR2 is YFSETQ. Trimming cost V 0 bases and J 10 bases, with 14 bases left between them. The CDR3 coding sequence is TGCGCCAGCAGCTTGGATGTCGCCCCGCCGGAGCAGTTCTTC. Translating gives CASSLDVAPPEQFF.

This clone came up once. The CDR3 spells CASSLRSGVNEAFF. CDR3 in DNA: TGTGCCAGCAGCTTAAGGTCAGGGGTAAATGAAGCTTTCTTT. The chain employs TRBV7-2 and TRBJ1-1; D is perhaps TRBD1 (6 bases). V was pared by 2 bases and J by 7 bases, with 14 bases between. The CDR3 extends over 14 amino acids. Per the germline V gene, CDR1 is SGHTA and CDR2 is FQGNSA.

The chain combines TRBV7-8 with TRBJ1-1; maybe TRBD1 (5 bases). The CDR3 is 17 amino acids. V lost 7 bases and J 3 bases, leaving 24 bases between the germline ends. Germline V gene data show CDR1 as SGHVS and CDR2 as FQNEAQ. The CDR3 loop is CASNPRGGKRVDTEAFF. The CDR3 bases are TGTGCCAGCAATCCGCGGGGGGGTAAGAGAGTGGACACTGAAGCTTTCTTT.

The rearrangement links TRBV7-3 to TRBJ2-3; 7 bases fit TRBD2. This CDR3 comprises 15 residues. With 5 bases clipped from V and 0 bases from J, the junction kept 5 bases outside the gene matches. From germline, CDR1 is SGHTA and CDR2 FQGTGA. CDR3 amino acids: CASSLRGVSTDTQYF. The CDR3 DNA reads TGTGCCAGCAGCCTCCGGGGGGTGAGCACAGATACGCAGTATTTT.

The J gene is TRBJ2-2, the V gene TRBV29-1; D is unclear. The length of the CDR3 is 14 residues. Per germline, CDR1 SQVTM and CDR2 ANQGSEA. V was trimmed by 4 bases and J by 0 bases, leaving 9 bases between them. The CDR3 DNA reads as TGCAGCGTTGGGAAGTCGACGAACACCGGGGAGCTGTTTTTT. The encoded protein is CSVGKSTNTGELFF.